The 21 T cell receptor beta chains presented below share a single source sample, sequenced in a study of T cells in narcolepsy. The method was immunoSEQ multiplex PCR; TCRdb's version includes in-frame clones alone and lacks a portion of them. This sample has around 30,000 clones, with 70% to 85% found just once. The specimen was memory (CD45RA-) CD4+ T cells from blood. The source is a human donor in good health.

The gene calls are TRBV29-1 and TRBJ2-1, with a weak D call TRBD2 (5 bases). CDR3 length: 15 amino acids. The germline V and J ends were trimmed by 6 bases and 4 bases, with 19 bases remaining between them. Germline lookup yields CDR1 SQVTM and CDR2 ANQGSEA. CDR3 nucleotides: TGCAGCGTCGCCCTCGGACTCCCCAATTACAATGAGCAGTTCTTC. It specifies CSVALGLPNYNEQFF.

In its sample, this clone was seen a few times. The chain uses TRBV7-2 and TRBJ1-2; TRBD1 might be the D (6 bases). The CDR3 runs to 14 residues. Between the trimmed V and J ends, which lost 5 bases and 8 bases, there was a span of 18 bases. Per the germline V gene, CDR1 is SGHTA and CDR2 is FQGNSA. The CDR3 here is CASSVVQRDKGYTF. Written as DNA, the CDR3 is TGTGCCAGCAGCGTAGTCCAGCGGGACAAAGGCTACACCTTC.

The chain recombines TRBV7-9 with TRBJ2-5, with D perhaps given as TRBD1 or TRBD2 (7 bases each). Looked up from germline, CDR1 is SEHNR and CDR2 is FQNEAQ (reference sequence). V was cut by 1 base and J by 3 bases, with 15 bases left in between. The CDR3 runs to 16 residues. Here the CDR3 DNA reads TGTGCCAGCAGCTTAGGAGTGGGAGGGGGCGAAGAGACCCAGTACTTC. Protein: CASSLGVGGGEETQYF.

The CDR3 DNA reads as TGCGCCAGCAGCTTGGCCGGCAGCAACTACGAGCAGTACTTC. This codes for CASSLAGSNYEQYF. The V call is TRBV5-1, the J call TRBJ2-7; D gene ambiguous. Germline V gives CDR1 SGHRS, CDR2 YFSETQ. The CDR3 has 14 residues. V was shortened by 0 bases and J by 3 bases, with 10 bases between the two germline ends. Using reference TRBV5-1 and TRBJ2-7 for the parts outside the CDR3, the full variable domain is KAGVTQTPRYLIKTRGQQVTLSCSPISGHRSVSWYQQTPGQGLQFLFEYFSETQRNKGNFPGRFSGRQFSNSRSEMNVSTLELGDSALYLCASSLAGSNYEQYFGPGTRLTVT.

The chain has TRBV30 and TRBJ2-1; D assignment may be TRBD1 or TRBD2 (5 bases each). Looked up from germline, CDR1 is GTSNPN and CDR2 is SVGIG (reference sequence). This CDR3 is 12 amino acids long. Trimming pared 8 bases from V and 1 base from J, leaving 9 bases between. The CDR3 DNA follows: TGTGCCCTGAGGGGATCCTACAATGAGCAGTTCTTC. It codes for CALRGSYNEQFF.

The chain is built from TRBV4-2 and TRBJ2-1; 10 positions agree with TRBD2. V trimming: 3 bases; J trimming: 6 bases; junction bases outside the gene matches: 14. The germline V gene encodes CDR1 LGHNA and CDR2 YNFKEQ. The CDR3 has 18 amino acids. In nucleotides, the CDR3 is TGTGCCAGCAGCCAGACCCCCGGCGGAGCGGGAGGGCCCAATGAGCAGTTCTTC. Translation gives CASSQTPGGAGGPNEQFF.

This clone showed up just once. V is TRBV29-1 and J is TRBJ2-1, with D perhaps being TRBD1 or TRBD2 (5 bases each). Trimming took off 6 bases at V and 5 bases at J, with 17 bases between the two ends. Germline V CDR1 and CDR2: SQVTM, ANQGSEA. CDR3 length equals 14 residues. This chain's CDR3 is CSVVGRDLNNEQFF. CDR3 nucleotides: TGCAGCGTCGTGGGTAGGGACCTTAACAATGAGCAGTTCTTC.

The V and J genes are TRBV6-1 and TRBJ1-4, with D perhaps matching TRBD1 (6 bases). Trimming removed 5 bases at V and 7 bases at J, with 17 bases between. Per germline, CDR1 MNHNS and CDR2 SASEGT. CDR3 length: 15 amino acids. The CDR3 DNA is TGTGCCAGCAGTCACGAAACAGGGAGGGTTGAAAAACTGTTTTTT. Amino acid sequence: CASSHETGRVEKLFF.

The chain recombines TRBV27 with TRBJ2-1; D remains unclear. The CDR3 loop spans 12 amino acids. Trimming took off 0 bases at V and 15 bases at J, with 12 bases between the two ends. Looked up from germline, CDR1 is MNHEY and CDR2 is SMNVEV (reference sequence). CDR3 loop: CASSLSGREWFF. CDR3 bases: TGTGCCAGCAGTTTATCTGGTAGGGAATGGTTCTTC.

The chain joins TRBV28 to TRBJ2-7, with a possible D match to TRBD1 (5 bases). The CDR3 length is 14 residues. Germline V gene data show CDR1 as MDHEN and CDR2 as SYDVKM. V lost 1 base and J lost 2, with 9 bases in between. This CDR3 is CASSLLGVAYEQYF. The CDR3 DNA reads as TGTGCCAGCAGTTTATTAGGGGTTGCCTACGAGCAGTACTTC.

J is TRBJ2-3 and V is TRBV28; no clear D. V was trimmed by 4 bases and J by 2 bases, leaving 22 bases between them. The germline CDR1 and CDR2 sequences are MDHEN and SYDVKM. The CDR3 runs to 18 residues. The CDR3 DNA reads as TGTGCCAGCAGTTCCCCCTTTTCGATACGTGGGGACACAGATACGCAGTATTTT. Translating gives CASSSPFSIRGDTDTQYF.

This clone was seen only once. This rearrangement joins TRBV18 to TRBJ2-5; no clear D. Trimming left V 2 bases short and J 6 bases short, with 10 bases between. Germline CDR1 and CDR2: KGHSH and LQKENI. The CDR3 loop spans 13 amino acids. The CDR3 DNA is TGTGCCAGCTCACCAGAGATAGACCAGACCCAGTACTTC. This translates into CASSPEIDQTQYF.

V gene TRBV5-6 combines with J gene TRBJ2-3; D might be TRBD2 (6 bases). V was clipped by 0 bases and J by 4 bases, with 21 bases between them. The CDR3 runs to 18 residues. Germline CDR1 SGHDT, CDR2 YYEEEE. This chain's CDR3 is CASSLGETRRGKADTQYF. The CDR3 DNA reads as TGTGCCAGCAGCTTGGGCGAGACTAGGAGAGGCAAGGCAGATACGCAGTATTTT.

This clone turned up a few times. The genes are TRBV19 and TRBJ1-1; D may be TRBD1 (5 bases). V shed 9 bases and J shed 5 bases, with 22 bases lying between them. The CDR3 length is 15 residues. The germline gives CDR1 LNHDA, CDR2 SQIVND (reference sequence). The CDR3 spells CASQSGTLVGTEAFF. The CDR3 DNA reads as TGTGCCAGCCAATCCGGGACCCTTGTTGGGACTGAAGCTTTCTTT.

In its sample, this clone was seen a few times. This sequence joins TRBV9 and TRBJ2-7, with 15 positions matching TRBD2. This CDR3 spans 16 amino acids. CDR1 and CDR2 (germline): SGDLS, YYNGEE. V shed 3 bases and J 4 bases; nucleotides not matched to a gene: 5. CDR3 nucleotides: TGTGCCAGCAGCGCCGGACTAGCGGGAGGGCTGTACGAGCAGTACTTC. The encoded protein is CASSAGLAGGLYEQYF.

The CDR3 DNA is TGTGCCAGTAGTCGGACAGGGGGTACCTACGAGCAGTACTTC. Amino acids: CASSRTGGTYEQYF. J is TRBJ2-7 and V is TRBV19; 10 nucleotides line up with TRBD1. V was clipped by 5 bases and J by 2 bases; unmatched bases: 3. This CDR3 is 14 amino acids long. Germline CDR1 and CDR2: LNHDA and SQIVND (reference sequence).

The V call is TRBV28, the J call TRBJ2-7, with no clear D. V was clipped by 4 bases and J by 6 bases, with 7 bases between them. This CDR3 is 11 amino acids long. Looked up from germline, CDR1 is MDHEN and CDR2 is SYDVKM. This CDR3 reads CASSSRSEQYF. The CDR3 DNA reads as TGTGCCAGCAGTTCCCGGTCCGAGCAGTACTTC.

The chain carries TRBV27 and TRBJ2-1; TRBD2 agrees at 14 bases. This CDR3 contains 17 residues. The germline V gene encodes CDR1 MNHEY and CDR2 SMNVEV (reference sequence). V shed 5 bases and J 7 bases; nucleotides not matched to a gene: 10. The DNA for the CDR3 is TGTGCCAGCAGTCATACCCCGACTAGCGGGAGGGGGAATGAGCAGTTCTTC. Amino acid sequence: CASSHTPTSGRGNEQFF.

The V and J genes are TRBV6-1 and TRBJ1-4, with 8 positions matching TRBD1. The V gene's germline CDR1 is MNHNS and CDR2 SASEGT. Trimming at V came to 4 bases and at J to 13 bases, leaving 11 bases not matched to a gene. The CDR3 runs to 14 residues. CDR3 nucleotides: TGTGCCAGCAGTGGACCGACAGGGGCAGGGGTACTGTTTTTT. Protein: CASSGPTGAGVLFF.

The CDR3 protein is CASSRGNQETQYF. The CDR3 DNA sequence: TGTGCCAGTAGTAGGGGGAATCAAGAGACCCAGTACTTC. The chain employs TRBV19 and TRBJ2-5, with D perhaps assigned TRBD1 or TRBD2 (5 bases each). CDR1 LNHDA and CDR2 SQIVND come from the germline V gene (reference sequence). The CDR3 is 13 residues long. The ends were cut back, 4 bases at V and 2 bases at J, with 8 bases in the middle.

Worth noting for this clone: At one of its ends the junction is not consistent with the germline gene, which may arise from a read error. This CDR3 reads CASSFPSSNPPQHF. The CDR3 DNA reads TGTGCCAGTAGTTTCCCCTCGAGTAATCCGCCCCAGCATTTT. This sequence joins TRBV19 and TRBJ1-5, with D uncertain. The CDR3 totals 14 residues. Germline CDR1 LNHDA, CDR2 SQIVND (reference sequence).